Sequencing of this T cell receptor (beta chain) was carried out in a study of glioma-infiltrating T cells. Study findings and constraints: Tissue-blood divergence was below expectation in non-neoplastic patients, above in gliomas. CDR3 overlap between tissue and blood was very small.

As for this clonotype: Its antigen is currently unknown.

The iRepertoire nested amplicon-rescue multiplex PCR amplified TCR alpha and beta CDR3s from RNA. Input was 100-400 ng of tissue mRNA or PBMC total RNA. A single record per CDR3 protein comes from TCRdb applying MiXCR to the multiplex PCR reads. Here the sample spans about 190,000 distinct CDR3 sequences, roughly a third being singletons. This CDR3 comprises 13 residues. The germline gives CDR1 SNHLY, CDR2 FYNNEI. Trimming stripped 5 bases from V and 3 bases from J, with 11 bases between. The sequence came from a human donor with low-grade glioma or glioblastoma, undergoing nonglioma brain surgery, or in good health (not recorded which). Sequenced input: glioma tissue, nonneoplastic brain tissue, or PBMCs (not recorded which). This rearrangement joins TRBV2 to TRBJ2-7; D possibly uses TRBD1 or TRBD2 (5 bases each). CDR3 DNA: TGTGCCAGCAGTAGGGACCGTTACTACGAGCAGTACTTC. Encoded protein: CASSRDRYYEQYF.